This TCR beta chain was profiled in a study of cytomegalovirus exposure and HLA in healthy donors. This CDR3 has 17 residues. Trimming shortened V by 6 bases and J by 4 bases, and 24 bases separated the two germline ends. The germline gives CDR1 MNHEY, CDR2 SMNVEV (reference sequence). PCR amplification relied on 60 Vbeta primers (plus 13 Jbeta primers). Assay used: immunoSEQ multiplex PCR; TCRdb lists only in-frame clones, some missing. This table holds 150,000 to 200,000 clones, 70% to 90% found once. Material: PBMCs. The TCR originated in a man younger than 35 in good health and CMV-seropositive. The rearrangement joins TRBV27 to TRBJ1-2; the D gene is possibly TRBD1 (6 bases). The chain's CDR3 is CASRLRGGGDVGYGYTF. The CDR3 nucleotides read TGTGCCAGCAGGCTACGGGGAGGGGGGGACGTAGGCTATGGCTACACCTTC.